The sequence of this TCR beta chain was determined in a study of beta chain features in type 1 diabetes. Study observations and caveats: The analysis here could not establish whether HLA type shapes TCRB rearrangement.

Details on this clone: Its antigen is still unknown.

This CDR3 spans 15 amino acids. After removal of 0 bases from V and 6 bases from J, the junction contained 5 bases not matched to a gene. Germline CDR1 and CDR2: SGDLS and YYNGEE. Every bit of the isolated RNA underwent reverse transcription, so sequencing read expressed TCRB transcripts. TCRdb's table, derived via immunoSEQ multiplex PCR, lists solely in-frame clones and lacks some. The sample contains 350,000 to 450,000 clones, over 11% of which appear only once. Researchers reported sorting CD4+ naive, central memory, regulatory and stem cell-like memory cells via CD45RO/CCR7/CD25/CD127/CD95/CD27. Sorted populations all exceeded 98% purity.

The origin of this receptor is a man younger than 45 in good health. The rearrangement links TRBV9 to TRBJ2-1, with 8 positions matching TRBD2. The sample comprised naive CD4+ T cells from blood. This CDR3 reads CASSVGSGMTNEQFF. CDR3 nucleotides: TGTGCCAGCAGCGTAGGTAGCGGGATGACCAATGAGCAGTTCTTC.